This T cell receptor beta chain is drawn from a study of shared clonotypes between healthy human individuals. Study in general: Participating donors consisted of a couple of women and a few men aged 18 to 49.

CDR1 and CDR2 (germline): SEHNR, FQNEAQ (reference sequence). There are 15 residues in the CDR3. J lost 3 bases, V lost 4 bases, and 9 bases had no gene match. Several immunoSEQ 96-well plates shared each subset's DNA, each plate a replicate. Original data processing: ImmunoSEQ yielded junction-only sequences lacking quality scores, so filtering differed. Here immunoSEQ multiplex PCR was the method, and the copy in TCRdb shows in-frame clones only, minus some. The V and J calls and clone size are taken from that table; D and trimming were inferred from the DNA. The sample carries about 1.9 million clones, just over 90% recorded once. Naive CD8 isolation took CD45RO-negative cells positively selected for CCR7 and excluded terminally differentiated effector memory CD45RA+ cells.

The V call is TRBV7-9, the J call TRBJ2-7, with TRBD1 matching over 7 bases. This TCR was recovered from a man in his late teens or twenties in good health. Some clones in this sample may be carry-over from other donors' samples. The sequencing input was naive CD8+ T cells from PBMCs. The CDR3 loop is CASSYTGAEDYEQYF. For the CDR3, the DNA is TGTGCCAGCAGCTATACAGGGGCGGAGGACTACGAGCAGTACTTC.